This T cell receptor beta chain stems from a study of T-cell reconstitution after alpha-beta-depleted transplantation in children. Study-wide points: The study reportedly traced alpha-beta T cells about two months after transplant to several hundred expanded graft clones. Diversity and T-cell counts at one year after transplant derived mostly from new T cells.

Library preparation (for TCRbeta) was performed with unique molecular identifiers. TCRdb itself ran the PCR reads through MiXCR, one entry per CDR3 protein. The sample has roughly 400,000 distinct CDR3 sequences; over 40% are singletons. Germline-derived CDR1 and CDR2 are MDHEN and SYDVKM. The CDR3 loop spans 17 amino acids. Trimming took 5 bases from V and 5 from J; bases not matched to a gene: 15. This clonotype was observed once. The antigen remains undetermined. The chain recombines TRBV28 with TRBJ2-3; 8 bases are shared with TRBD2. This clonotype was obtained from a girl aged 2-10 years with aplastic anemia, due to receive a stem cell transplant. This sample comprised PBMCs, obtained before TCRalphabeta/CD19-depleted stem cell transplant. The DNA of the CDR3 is TGTGCCAGCAGTATCAGCGGGAGCGCCAATTTACAAGATACGCAGTATTTT. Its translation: CASSISGSANLQDTQYF.